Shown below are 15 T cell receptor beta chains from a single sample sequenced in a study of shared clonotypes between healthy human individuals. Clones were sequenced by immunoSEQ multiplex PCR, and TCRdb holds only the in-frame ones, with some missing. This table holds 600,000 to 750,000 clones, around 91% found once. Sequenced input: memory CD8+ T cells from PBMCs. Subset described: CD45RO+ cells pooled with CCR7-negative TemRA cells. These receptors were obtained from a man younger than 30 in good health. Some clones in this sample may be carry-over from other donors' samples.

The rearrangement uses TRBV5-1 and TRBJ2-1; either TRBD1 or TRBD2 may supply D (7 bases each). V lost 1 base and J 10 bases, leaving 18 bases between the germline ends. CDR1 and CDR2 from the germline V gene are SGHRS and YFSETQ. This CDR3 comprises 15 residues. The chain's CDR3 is CASSLWTGWDYEQFF. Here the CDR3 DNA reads TGCGCCAGCAGCTTGTGGACAGGTTGGGACTACGAGCAGTTCTTC.

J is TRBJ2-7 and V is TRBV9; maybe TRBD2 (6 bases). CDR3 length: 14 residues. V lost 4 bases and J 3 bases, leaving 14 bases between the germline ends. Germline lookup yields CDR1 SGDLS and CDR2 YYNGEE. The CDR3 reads CASSPSGAYYEQYF. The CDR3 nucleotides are TGTGCCAGCAGCCCATCGGGAGCGTACTACGAGCAGTACTTC.

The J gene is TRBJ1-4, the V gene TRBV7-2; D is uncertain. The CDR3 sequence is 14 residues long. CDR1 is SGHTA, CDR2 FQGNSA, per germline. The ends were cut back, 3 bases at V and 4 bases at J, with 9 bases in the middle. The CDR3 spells CASSLVGRNEKLFF. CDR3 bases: TGTGCCAGCAGCTTGGTCGGACGTAATGAAAAACTGTTTTTT.

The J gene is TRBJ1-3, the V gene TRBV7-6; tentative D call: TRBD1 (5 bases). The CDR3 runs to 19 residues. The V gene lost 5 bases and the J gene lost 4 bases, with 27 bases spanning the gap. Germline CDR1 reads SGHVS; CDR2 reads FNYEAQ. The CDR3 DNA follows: TGTGCCAGCAGCCGATGGACCATCGGGACTGACGAAGGGGGAAACACCATATATTTT. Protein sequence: CASSRWTIGTDEGGNTIYF.

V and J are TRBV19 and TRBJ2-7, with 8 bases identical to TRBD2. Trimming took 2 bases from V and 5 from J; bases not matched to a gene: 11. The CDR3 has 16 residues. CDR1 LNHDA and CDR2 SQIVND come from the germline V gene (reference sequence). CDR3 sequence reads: CASSIKNREGPHEQYF. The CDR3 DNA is TGTGCCAGTAGTATAAAGAATCGGGAGGGCCCTCACGAGCAGTACTTC.

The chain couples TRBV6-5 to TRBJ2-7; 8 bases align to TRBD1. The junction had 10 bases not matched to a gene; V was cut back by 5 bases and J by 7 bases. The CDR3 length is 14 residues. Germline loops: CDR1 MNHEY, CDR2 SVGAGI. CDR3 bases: TGTGCCAGCAGTACGACAGGGGTCGGGTTGGAGCAGTACTTC. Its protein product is CASSTTGVGLEQYF.

The CDR3 here is CASSFGRQNLGNYGYTF. DNA for the CDR3: TGTGCCAGCAGTTTCGGGAGACAGAACTTGGGAAACTATGGCTACACCTTC. The genes are TRBV27 and TRBJ1-2; possibly TRBD1 for D (5 bases). The length of the CDR3 is 17 residues. The germline CDR1 and CDR2 sequences are MNHEY and SMNVEV (reference sequence). Trimming pared 3 bases from V and 2 bases from J, leaving 19 bases between.

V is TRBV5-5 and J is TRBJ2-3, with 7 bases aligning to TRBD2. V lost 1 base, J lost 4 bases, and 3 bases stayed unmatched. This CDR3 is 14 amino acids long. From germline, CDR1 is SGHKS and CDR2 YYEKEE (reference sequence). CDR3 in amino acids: CASSLTSDPDTQYF. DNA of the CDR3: TGTGCCAGCAGCTTGACTAGCGATCCAGATACGCAGTATTTT.

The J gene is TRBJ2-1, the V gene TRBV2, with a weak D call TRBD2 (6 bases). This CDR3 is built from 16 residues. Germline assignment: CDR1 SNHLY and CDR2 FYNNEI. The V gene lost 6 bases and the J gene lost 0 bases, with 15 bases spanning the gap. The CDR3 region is CASSPHRGSSYNEQFF. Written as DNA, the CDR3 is TGTGCCAGCAGCCCCCACCGGGGGAGCTCCTACAATGAGCAGTTCTTC.

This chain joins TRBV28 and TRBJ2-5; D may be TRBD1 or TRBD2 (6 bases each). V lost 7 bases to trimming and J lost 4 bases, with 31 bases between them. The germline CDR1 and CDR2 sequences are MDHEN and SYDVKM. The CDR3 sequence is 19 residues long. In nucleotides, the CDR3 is TGTGCCAGCACCCCTAGGTTTGGGGGGCCGTCCCGAAGAGGAGAGACCCAGTACTTC. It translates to CASTPRFGGPSRRGETQYF. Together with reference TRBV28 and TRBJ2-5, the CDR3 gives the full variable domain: DVKVTQSSRYLVKRTGEKVFLECVQDMDHENMFWYRQDPGLGLRLIYFSYDVKMKEKGDIPEGYSVSREKKERFSLILESASTNQTSMYLCASTPRFGGPSRRGETQYFGPGTRLLVL.

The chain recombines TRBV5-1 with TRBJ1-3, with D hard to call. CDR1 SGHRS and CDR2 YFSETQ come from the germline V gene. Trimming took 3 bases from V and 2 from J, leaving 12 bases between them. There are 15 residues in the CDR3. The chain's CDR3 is CASSSEPGTGNTIYF. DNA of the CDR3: TGCGCCAGCAGCTCCGAGCCGGGGACTGGAAACACCATATATTTT.

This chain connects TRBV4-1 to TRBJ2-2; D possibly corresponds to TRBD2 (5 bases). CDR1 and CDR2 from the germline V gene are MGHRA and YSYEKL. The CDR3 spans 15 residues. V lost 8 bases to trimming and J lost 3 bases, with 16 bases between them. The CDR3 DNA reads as TGCGCCAGCCGCGAGGAGGCTCAGGACACCGGGGAGCTGTTTTTT. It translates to CASREEAQDTGELFF.

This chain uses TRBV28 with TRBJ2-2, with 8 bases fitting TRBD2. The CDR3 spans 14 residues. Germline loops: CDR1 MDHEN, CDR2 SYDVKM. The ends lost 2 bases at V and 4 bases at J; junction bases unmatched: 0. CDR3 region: CASSLRGGTGELFF. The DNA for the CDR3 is TGTGCCAGCAGTTTACGGGGGGGCACCGGGGAGCTGTTTTTT.

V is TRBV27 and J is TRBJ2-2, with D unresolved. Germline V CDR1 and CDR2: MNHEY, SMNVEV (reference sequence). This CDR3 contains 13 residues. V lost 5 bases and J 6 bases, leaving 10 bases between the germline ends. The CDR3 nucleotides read TGTGCCAGCAGTACCCTACTGGCCGGGGAGCTGTTTTTT. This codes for CASSTLLAGELFF.

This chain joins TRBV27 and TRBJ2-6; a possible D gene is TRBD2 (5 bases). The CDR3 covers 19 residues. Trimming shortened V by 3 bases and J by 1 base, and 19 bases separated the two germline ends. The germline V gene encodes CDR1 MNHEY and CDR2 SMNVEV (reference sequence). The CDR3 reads CASSLLKWTPGSGANVLTF. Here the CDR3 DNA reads TGTGCCAGCAGTTTGCTGAAGTGGACTCCGGGATCTGGGGCCAACGTCCTGACTTTC. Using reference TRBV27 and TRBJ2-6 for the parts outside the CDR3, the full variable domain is EAQVTQNPRYLITVTGKKLTVTCSQNMNHEYMSWYRQDPGLGLRQIYYSMNVEVTDKGDVPEGYKVSRKEKRNFPLILESPSPNQTSLYFCASSLLKWTPGSGANVLTFGAGSRLTVL.